This T cell receptor beta chain derives from a study of tumor and adjacent non-tumor tissue in lung cancer. Overall study context: Each sample yielded around 4.2 million productive TCRbeta reads on average.

No cell sorting was done before RNA was extracted from the tissue. Notes on the study in general: Significantly higher TCR diversity was found in tumor than normal lung. In normal lung, the top 100 clones were significantly more dominant than in tumor.

TCRbeta libraries were built with three rounds of nested PCR, modified from ARM-PCR. TCRdb ran MiXCR on the multiplex PCR reads and lists one entry per CDR3 protein. The sample contains more than 95,000 distinct CDR3 sequences, over 65% of which appear only once. With regard to this clonotype: The antigen is not known. Just one base apart from a much larger clone, this may be a read error.

The CDR3 contains 14 residues. Germline CDR1 DFQATT, CDR2 SNEGSKA (reference sequence). Sequenced material: lung tumor tissue. V usage is TRBV20-1 and J usage is TRBJ2-7, with 8 nucleotides matching TRBD2. The TCR sequence derives from a man aged 30 to 45 with non-small cell lung cancer. CDR3 amino acids: CSVPDNSGKYEHYF. CDR3 DNA sequence: TGCAGTGTCCCCGATAATAGCGGGAAATACGAGCACTACTTC.